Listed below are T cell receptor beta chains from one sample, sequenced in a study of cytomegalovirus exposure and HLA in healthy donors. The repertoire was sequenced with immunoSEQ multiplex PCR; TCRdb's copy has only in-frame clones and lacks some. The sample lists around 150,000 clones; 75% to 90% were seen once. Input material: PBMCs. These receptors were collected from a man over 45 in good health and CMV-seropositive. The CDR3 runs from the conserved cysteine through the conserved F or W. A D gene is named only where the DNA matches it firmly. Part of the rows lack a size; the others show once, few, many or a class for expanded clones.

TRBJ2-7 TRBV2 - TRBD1 TGTGCCAGCAGCGAATCCGGGACAGGACACTACGAGCAGTACTTC CASSESGTGHYEQYF
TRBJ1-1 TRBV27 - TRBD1 TGTGCCAGCAGAAGGACAGGGTCTGAAGCTTTCTTT CASRRTGSEAFF
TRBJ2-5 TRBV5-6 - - TGTGCCAGCAGCTTGGTTTACGCCAGGGGTGAGGGAGAGACCCAGTACTTC CASSLVYARGEGETQYF
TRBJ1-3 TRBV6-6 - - TGTGCCAGCAGTTACTCGGGGAGCTCTGGAAACACCATATATTTT CASSYSGSSGNTIYF
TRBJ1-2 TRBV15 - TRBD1 TGTGCCACCAGCACAGGTATGGACAGGCCCTATGGCTACACCTTC CATSTGMDRPYGYTF
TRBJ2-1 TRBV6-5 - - TGTGCCAGCAGTTACTCGAATGCGTATTCCAATGAGCAGTTCTTC CASSYSNAYSNEQFF
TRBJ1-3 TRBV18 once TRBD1 TGTGCCAGCTCCCTCGGACAGGGTGGAAACACCATATATTTT CASSLGQGGNTIYF
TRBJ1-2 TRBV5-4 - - TGTGCCAGCAGCCCACAGGGTTGGGTTTTTGGCTACACCTTC CASSPQGWVFGYTF
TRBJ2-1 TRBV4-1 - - TGCGCCAGCAGTTCCGATCAGGGTCTGGGCAATGAGCAGTTCTTC CASSSDQGLGNEQFF
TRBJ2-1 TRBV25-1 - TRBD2 TGTGCCAGCAGTCGACTAGCGGGAGGCGATGAGCAGTTCTTC CASSRLAGGDEQFF
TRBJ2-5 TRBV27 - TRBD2 TGTGCCAGCAGTTTTATCGCGGGGGGGCCGGGAGAGACCCAGTACTTC CASSFIAGGPGETQYF
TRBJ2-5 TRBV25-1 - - TGTGCCAGCAGTGCACAGGGCCAAGAGACCCAGTACTTC CASSAQGQETQYF
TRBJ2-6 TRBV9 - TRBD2 TGTGCCTCCGGGGGGGAAAGGGCCAACGTCCTGACTTTC CASGGERANVLTF
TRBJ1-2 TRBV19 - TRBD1 TGTGCCAGTACCTCATACAGGGGGCTAGACTATGGCTACACCTTC CASTSYRGLDYGYTF
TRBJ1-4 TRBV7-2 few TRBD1 TGTGCCAGCAGCTTAACTGGTAGGGGGCAAGAAAAACTGTTTTTT CASSLTGRGQEKLFF
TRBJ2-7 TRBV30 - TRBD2 TGTGCCTGGAGTGTGGGAGGGTATTGGAACGAGCAGTACTTC CAWSVGGYWNEQYF
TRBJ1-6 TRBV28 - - TGTGCCAGCAGTTGGAGCAGGGAGGGTAATTCACCCCTCCACTTT CASSWSREGNSPLHF
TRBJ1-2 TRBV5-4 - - TGTGCCAGCATGGGAGTAGGGGAGGGAGTCTATGGCTACACCTTC CASMGVGEGVYGYTF
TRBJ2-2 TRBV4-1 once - TGCGCCAGCAGCCAAGGCGGGGCAGGGCGAGGGACCGGGGAGCTGTTTTTT CASSQGGAGRGTGELFF
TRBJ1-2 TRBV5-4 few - TGTGCCAGCAGCTCACAGTCTGGCAGGCCCGGCTACACCTTC CASSSQSGRPGYTF
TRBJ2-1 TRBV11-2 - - TGTGCCAGCAGCCCCGGGAACTACAATGAGCAGTTCTTC CASSPGNYNEQFF
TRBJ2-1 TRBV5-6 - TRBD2 TGTGCCAGCAGCGACCAGACTAGCGGGACCTACAATGAGCAGTTCTTC CASSDQTSGTYNEQFF
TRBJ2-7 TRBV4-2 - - TGTGCCAGCAGCCCTTCAGGGGACGAGCAGTACTTT CASSPSGDEQYF
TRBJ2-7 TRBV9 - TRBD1 TGTGCCAGCAGCGCACCCACAGGGGTGGCCGAGCAGTACTTC CASSAPTGVAEQYF
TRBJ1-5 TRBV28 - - TGTGCCAGCAGTTTAAACAGGCTCCTCAATCAGCCCCAGCATTTT CASSLNRLLNQPQHF
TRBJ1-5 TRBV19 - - TGTGCCAGTAGTATTCTGGCAATGGTCAACCAGCCCCAGCATTTT CASSILAMVNQPQHF
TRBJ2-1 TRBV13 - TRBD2 TGTGCCAGCAGCTTGGGACTAGCGGTCAATGAGCAGTTCTTC CASSLGLAVNEQFF
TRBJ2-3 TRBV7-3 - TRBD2 TGTGCCAGCAGCAGGACTAGCGGGGGGGCCACTGGCACAGATACGCAGTATTTT CASSRTSGGATGTDTQYF
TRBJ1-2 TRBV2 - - TGTGCCAGCAGCGCACAGGGTAGAAGAGGCTATGGCTACACCTTC CASSAQGRRGYGYTF
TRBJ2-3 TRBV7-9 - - TGTTCCAGCAGCCCCCGGGGGGCCACGCAGTATTTT CSSSPRGATQYF
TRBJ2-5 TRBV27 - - TGTGCCAGCAGTTTATTCAGCGGGCCTGGAGAGACCCAGTACTTC CASSLFSGPGETQYF
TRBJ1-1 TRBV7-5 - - TGTGTCAGAAGCCCCCTGGACAGGGTTCACACTGAAGCTTTCTTT CVRSPLDRVHTEAFF
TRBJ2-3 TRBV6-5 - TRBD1 TGTGCCAGCAGTTACTCAGGACAGGGGTTCGATACGCAGTATTTT CASSYSGQGFDTQYF
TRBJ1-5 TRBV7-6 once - TGTGCCAGCAGCGACAGTCTAAAGGGGGTTCAGCCCCAGCATTTT CASSDSLKGVQPQHF
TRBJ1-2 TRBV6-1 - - TGTGCCAGCAGTGAGCAGGGTAACTATGGCTACACCTTC CASSEQGNYGYTF
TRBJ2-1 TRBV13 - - TGTGCCAGCAAAACTAGTGGTTACAATGAGCAGTTCTTC CASKTSGYNEQFF
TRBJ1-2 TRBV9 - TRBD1 TGTGCCAGCAGCGACTGGGACAGGGGAAACTATGGCTACACCTTC CASSDWDRGNYGYTF
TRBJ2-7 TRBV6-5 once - TGTGCCAGCAGTCGATCGAACAGGGACGAGCAGTACTTC CASSRSNRDEQYF
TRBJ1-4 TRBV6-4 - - TGTGCCAGCCCCCTTCAGGGTTGGTCTAATGAAAAACTGTTTTTT CASPLQGWSNEKLFF
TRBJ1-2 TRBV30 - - TGTGCCTGGAGTGTACTTGCAGGGAGGACTAACTATGGCTACACCTTC CAWSVLAGRTNYGYTF
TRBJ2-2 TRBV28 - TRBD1 TGTGCCAGCACGCAACAGGGGACCAAGACCGGGGAGCTGTTTTTT CASTQQGTKTGELFF
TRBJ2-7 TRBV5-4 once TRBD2 TGTGCCAGCAGCAAAGGGACTAGCGGGAGGAGCTCCTACGAGCAGTACTTC CASSKGTSGRSSYEQYF
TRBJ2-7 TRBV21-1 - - TGTGCCAGCAGCAAAGGGGACAGATTCTCCTACGAGCAGTACTTC CASSKGDRFSYEQYF
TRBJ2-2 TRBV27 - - TGTGCCAGCAGTTTGGCACATCCGAACACCGGGGAGCTGTTTTTT CASSLAHPNTGELFF
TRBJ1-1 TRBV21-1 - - TGTGCCAGCAGCATACATACCGAGAACACTGAAGCTTTCTTT CASSIHTENTEAFF
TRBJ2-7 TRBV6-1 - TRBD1 TGTGCCAGCAGGACAGGTGAGGGACAGGGCGGTGAGCAGTACTTC CASRTGEGQGGEQYF
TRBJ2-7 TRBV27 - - TGTGCCAGCAGTTTAGATCCGCGTCGAATCAACTACGAGCAGTACTTC CASSLDPRRINYEQYF
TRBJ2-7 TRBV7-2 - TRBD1 TGTGCCAGCAGCTGGGACAGCCCGAACTACGAGCAGTACTTC CASSWDSPNYEQYF
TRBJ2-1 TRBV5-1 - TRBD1 TGCGCCAGCAGCCGCGGGACAGGGGGCGGCAATGAGCAGTTCTTC CASSRGTGGGNEQFF
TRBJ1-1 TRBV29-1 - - TGCAGCGTTCGGGACACACACACTGAAGCTTTCTTT CSVRDTHTEAFF
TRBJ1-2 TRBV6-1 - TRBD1 TGTGCCAGCAGTGAGACAGGGAAGTATGGCTACACCTTC CASSETGKYGYTF
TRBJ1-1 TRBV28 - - TGTGCCAGCCGCACTGGGGGCCAGAACACTGAAGCTTTCTTT CASRTGGQNTEAFF
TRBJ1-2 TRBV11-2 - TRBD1 TGTGCCAGCAGCCGGGGACAGGGGTGGATCTATGGCTACACCTTC CASSRGQGWIYGYTF
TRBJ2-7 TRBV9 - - TGTGCCAGCAGCGTGGGTGGAGTTGGTGGGGAGCAGTACTTC CASSVGGVGGEQYF
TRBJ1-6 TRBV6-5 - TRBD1 TGTGCCAGCAGTTCAAGGACAGGGAGAAATTCACCCCTCCACTTT CASSSRTGRNSPLHF